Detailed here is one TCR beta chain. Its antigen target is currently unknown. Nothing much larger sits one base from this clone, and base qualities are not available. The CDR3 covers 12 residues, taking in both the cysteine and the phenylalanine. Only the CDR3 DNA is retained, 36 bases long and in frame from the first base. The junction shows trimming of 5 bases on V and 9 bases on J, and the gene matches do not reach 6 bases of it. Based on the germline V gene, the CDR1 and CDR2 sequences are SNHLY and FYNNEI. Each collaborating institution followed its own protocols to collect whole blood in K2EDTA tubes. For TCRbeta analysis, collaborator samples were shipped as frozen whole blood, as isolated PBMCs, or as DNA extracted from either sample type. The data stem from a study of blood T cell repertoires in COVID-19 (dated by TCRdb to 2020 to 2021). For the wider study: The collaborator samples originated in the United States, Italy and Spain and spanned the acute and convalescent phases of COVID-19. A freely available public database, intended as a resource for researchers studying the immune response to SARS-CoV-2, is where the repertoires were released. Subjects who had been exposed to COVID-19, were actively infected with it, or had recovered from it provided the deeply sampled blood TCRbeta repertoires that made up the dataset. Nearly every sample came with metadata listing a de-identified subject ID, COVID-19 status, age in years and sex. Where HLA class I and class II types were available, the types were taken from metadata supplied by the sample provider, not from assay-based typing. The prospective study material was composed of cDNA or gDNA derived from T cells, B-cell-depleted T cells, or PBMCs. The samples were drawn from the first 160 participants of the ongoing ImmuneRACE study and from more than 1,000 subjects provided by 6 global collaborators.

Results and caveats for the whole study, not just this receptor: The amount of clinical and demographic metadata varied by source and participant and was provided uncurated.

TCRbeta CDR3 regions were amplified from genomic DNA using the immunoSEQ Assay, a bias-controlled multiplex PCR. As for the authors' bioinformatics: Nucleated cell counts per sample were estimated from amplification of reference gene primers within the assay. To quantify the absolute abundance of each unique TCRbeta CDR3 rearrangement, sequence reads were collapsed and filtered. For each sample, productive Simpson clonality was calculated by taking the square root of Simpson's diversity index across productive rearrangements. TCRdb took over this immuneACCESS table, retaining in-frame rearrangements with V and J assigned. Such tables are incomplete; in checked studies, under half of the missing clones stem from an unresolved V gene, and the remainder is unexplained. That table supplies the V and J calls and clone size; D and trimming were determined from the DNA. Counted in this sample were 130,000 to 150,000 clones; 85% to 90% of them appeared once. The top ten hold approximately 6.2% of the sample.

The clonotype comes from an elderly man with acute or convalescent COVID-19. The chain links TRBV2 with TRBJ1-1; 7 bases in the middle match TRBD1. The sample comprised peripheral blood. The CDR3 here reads CASSRGQSQAFF. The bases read TGTGCCAGCAGTAGGGGGCAGAGCCAAGCTTTCTTT.